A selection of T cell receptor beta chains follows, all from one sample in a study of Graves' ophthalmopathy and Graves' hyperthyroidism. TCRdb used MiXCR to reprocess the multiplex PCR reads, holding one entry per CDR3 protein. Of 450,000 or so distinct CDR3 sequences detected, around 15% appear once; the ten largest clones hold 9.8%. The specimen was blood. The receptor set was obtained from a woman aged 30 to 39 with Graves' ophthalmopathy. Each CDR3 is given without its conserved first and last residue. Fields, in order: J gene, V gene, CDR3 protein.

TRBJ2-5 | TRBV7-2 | ASSLVRGGGETQY
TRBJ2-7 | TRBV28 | SSSARSHYEQY
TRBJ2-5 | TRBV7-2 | ASSAVGETQY
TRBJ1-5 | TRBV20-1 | SARKGGQPQH
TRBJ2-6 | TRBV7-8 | ASSSGTFTGANVLT
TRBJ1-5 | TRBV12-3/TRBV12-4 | ASSFDRYNQPQH
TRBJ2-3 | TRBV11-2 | ASSSLPGGRTDTQY
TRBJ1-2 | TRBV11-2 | ASSLGLGREITNYGYT
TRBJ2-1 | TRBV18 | ASSSGGGPANEQF
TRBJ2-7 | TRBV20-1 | SARDEGTHGTYEQY
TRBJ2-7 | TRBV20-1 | SARAEGPTGIPSNEQY
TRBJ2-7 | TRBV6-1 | ASTDPWSGGGEQY
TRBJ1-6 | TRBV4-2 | ASSQGRRDSFYNSPLH
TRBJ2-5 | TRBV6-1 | ASSDASGGRGTQY
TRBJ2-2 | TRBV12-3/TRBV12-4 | ASTPPRGTGITGELF
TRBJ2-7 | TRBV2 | ANLAGGPYYEQY
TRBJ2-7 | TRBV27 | ASSPASVSYEQY
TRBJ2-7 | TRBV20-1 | SATWTSGSYEQY
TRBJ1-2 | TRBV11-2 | ASSPQSGQGARGGYT
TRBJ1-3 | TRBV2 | ATTFRSRSSGNTIY
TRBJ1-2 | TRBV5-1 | ASKLGNSNYGYT
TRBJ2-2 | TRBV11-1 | ASSSRRVGRHTGELF
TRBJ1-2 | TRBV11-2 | ASSLSPSGREINYGYT
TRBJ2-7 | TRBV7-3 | ASSSQGDLHEQY
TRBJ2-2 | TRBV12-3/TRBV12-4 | ASSLKILQGSTGELF
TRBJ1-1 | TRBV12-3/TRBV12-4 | ASSRGQPTEAF
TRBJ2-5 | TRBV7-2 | ASSLARKGTYYQETQY
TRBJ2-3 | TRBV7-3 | ASSPQSGTTDTQY
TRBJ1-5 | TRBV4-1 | ASSQEEGRRSNPPQH
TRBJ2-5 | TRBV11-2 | ASSHSRQTSGGPQETQY
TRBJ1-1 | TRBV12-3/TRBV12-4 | ASSFLGVEAF
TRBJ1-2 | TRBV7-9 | ASSSDRDRYGYT
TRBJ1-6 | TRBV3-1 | ASSTGTGGHGNSPLH